The sequence of this TCR beta chain was determined in a study of shared clonotypes between healthy human individuals. V lost 5 bases to trimming and J lost 5 bases, with 6 bases between them. This CDR3 spans 12 amino acids. From germline, CDR1 is LNHNV and CDR2 YYDKDF (reference sequence). The authors ran the assay at deep level. The material for each subset, its genomic DNA, was split evenly across several immunoSEQ plates. Assay used: immunoSEQ multiplex PCR; TCRdb lists only in-frame clones, some missing. The sample comprises approximately 2.1 million clones, more than 80% of which are singletons, and about 0.39% rests with the top ten.

This sequence originates from a man between 18 and 35 years old in good health. Some clones in this sample may be carry-over from other donors' samples. The specimen was naive CD4+ T cells from PBMCs. Subset denoted: CD45RA+ positively selected. V is TRBV15 and J is TRBJ1-4; D is uncertain. CDR3 in DNA: TGTGCCACCAGCCCGCCGAATGAAAAACTGTTTTTT. This translates into CATSPPNEKLFF.